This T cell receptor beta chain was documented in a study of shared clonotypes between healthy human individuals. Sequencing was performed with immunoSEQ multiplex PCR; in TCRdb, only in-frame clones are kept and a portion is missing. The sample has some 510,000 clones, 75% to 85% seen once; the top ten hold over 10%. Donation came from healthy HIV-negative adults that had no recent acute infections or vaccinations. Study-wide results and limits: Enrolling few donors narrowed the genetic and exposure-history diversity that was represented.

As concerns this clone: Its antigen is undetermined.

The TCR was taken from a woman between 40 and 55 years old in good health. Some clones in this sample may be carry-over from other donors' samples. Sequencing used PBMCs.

The chain's CDR3 is CASSQVPDTQYF. The CDR3 bases are TGTGCCAGCAGCCAAGTACCGGATACGCAGTATTTT. This rearrangement joins TRBV4-2 to TRBJ2-3, with D hard to call. Trimming stripped 1 base from V and 6 bases from J, with 5 bases between. The CDR3 contains 12 residues. Germline CDR1 LGHNA, CDR2 YNFKEQ.